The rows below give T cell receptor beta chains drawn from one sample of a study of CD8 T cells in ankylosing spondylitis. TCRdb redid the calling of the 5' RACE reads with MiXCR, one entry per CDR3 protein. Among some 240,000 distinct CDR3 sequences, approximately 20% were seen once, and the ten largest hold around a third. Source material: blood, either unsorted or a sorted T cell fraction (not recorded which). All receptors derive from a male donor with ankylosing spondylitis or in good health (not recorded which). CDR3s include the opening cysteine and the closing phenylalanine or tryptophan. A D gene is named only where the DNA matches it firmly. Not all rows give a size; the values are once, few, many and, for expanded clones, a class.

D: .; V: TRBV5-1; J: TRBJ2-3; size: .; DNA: TGCGCCAGCAGGATGGGACCGGGCGGCGACACAGATACGCAGTATTTT; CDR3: CASRMGPGGDTDTQYF
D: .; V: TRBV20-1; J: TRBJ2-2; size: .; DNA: TGCAGTGCTTATCACACCGGGGAGCTGTTTTTT; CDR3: CSAYHTGELFF
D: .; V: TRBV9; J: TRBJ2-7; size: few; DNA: TGTGCCAGCAGCGTAGCACAGGCTCTCCACTACGAGCAGTACTTC; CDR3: CASSVAQALHYEQYF
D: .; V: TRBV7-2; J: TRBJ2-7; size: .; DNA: TGTGCCAGCAGCCCCTGGGATCAGCTCGAGCAGTACTTC; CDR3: CASSPWDQLEQYF
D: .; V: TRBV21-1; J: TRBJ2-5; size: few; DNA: TGTGCCAGCAGCAAAAAGCCGGCAAGGGGACCCCACAGGACCCAGTACTTC; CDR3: CASSKKPARGPHRTQYF
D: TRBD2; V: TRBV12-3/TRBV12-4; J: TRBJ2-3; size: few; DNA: TGTGCCAGCAGCTCTCTAGAGCGGGAGGGCTTAGATACGCAGTATTTT; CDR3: CASSSLEREGLDTQYF
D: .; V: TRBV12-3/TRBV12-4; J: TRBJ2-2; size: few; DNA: TGTGCCAGCAGCCTCTGGGGGGCGGCCGGGGAGCTGTTTTTT; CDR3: CASSLWGAAGELFF
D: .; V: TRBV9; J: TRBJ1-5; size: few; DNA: TGTGCCAGCAGCGTATCCCCGGTGGACAGTCAGCCCCAGCATTTT; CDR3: CASSVSPVDSQPQHF
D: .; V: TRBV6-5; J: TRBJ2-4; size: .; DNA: TGTGCCAGCAGTTACACAAGACAGGAGTCGGGAAACATTCAGTACTTC; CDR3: CASSYTRQESGNIQYF
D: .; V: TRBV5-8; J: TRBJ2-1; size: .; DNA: TGTGCCAGCAGCTTGAGTACAGGGAACCAGTTCTTC; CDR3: CASSLSTGNQFF
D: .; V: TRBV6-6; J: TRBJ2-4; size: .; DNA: TGTGCCAGCAGTTACTCGATGGGTAACATTCAGTACTTC; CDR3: CASSYSMGNIQYF
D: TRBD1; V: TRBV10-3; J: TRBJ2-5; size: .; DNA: TGTGCCATCAGTGAGTCGAGGACAGGGGGCGTAGAGACCCAGTACTTC; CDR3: CAISESRTGGVETQYF
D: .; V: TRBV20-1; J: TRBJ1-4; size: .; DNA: TGCAGTGCTAGTATTCCCGCAACTAATGAAAAACTGTTTTTT; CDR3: CSASIPATNEKLFF
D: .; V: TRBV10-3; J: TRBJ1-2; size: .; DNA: TGTGCCATCAGTGATTTCGGGGGCGCTGCCCACTATGGCTACACCTTC; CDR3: CAISDFGGAAHYGYTF
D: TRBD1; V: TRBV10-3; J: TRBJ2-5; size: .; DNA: TGTGCCATCAGTGAGTTAGGGACAGGGGCCCTAGAGACCCAGTACTTC; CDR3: CAISELGTGALETQYF
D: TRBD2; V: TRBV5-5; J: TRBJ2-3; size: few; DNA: TGTGCCAGCAGCTCGGGACTAGCGGGACCGCTCGGAGGAGATACGCAGTATTTT; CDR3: CASSSGLAGPLGGDTQYF
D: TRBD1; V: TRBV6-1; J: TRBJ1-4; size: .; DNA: TGTGCCAGCAGCAGTTCTACCGGGACAGGGTATGAAAAACTGTTTTTT; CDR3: CASSSSTGTGYEKLFF
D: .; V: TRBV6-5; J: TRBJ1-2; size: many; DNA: TGTGCCAGCAGTTACTCGCAGGGCAGGCGCTATGGCTACACCTTC; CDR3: CASSYSQGRRYGYTF
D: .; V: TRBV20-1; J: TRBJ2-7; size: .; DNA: TGCAGTGCTAGAGGGATTCTAACATCCTACGAGCAGTACTTC; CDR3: CSARGILTSYEQYF
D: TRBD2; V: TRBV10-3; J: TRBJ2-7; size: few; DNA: TGTGCCATCAGTTGGACTAGCGGGAGCTACGAGCAGTACTTC; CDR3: CAISWTSGSYEQYF
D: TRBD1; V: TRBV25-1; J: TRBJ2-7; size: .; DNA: TGTGCCAGCAGTGAATGGGGGGACAGGGGAAGTTTCGGCGAGCAGTACTTC; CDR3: CASSEWGDRGSFGEQYF
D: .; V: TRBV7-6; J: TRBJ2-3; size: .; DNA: TGTGCCAGCAGCTCGCTAGCGGATACGCAGTATTTT; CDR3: CASSSLADTQYF
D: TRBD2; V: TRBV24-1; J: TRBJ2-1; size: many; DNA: TGTGCCACCAGTCCCGGGGTAGCGGGAGGTCCCAGACGGTCCTACAATGAGCAGTTCTTC; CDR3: CATSPGVAGGPRRSYNEQFF
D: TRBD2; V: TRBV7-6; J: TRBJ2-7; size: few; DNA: TGTGCCAGCAGCCCCGGACTAGCGGGAGAAGAGCAGTACTTC; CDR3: CASSPGLAGEEQYF
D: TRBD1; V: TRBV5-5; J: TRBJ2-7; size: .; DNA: TGTGCCAGCAGCCCCGCGACAGGGGGCAGGGACGAGCAGTACTTC; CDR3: CASSPATGGRDEQYF
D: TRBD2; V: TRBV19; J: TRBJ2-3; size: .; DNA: TGTGCCAGTAGTACTACCGGGACTAGCGGAACCACAGATACGCAGTATTTT; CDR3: CASSTTGTSGTTDTQYF
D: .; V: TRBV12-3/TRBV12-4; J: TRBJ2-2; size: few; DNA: TGTGCCAGCTCTTCATCGAACACCGGGGAGCTGTTTTTT; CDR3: CASSSSNTGELFF
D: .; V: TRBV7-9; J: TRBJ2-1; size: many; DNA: TGTGCCAGCATGTCAACCAGGCTCAATGAGCAGTTCTTC; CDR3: CASMSTRLNEQFF
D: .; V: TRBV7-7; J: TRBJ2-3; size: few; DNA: TGTGCTAGCAGCCTGAAATGGACGGCTGGCGCAGATACGCAGTATTTT; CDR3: CASSLKWTAGADTQYF
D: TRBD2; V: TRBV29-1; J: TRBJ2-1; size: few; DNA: TGCAGCGTTGTTGTGTCGAGCGGGAGAAGTCCGGCCGATGAGCAGTTCTTC; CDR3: CSVVVSSGRSPADEQFF
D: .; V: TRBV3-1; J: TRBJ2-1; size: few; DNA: TGTGCCAGCAGCCCGGGTAACTCCTACAATGAGCAGTTCTTC; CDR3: CASSPGNSYNEQFF
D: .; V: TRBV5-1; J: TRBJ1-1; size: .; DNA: TGCGCCAGCAGCTTGGCCGGGTGGACTGAAGCTTTCTTT; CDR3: CASSLAGWTEAFF
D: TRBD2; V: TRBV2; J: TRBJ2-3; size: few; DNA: TGTGCCAGCACCGTTGGGAGGGCCACAGATACGCAGTATTTT; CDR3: CASTVGRATDTQYF
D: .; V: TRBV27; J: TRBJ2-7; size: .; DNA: TGTGCCAGCAGTCCCGGGACATTATCCTACGAGCAGTACTTC; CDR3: CASSPGTLSYEQYF
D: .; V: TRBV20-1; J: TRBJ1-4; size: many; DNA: TGCAGTGTCGTTAAGGGATCTGGAAAACTGTTTTTT; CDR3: CSVVKGSGKLFF
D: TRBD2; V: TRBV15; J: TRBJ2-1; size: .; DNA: TGTGCCACCAGGGGGGTAGCGGGAGTCAATGAGCAGTTCTTC; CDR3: CATRGVAGVNEQFF
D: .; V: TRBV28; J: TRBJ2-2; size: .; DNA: TGTGCCAGCAGTTTTTACAGGGTCGGCACCGGGGAGCTGTTTTTT; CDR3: CASSFYRVGTGELFF
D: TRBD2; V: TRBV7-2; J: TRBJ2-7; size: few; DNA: TGTGCCAGCAGCTCCACTTTGACTAGCGGGAGCGTGCAGTACTTC; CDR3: CASSSTLTSGSVQYF
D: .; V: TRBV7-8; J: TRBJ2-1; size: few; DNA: TGTGCCAGCAGCGAGGACAGCTACAATGAGCAGTTCTTC; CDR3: CASSEDSYNEQFF
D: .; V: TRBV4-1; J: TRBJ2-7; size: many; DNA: TGCGCCAGCAGCCAAGACACCCCTACCTACGAGCAGTACTTC; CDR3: CASSQDTPTYEQYF
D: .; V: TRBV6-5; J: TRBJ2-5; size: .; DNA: TGTGCCAGCACCCTTGCGGAGACCCAGTACTTC; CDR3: CASTLAETQYF
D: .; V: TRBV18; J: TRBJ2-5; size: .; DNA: TGTGCCAGCTCCCCCTGGGGAAGTCAGGAGACCCAGTACTTC; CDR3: CASSPWGSQETQYF
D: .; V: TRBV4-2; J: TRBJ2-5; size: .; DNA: TGTGCCAGCAGCCAAGCAGGACCGGGGGAGACCCAGTACTTC; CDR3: CASSQAGPGETQYF
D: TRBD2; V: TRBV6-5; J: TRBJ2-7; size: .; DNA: TGTGCCAGCAGTTACTCGGGAGGGAGCGAGCAGTACTTC; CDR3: CASSYSGGSEQYF
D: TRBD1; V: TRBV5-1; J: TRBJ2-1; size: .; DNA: TGCGCCAGCAGCTTGTTGACAGGGGGAACCTACAATGAGCAGTTCTTC; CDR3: CASSLLTGGTYNEQFF
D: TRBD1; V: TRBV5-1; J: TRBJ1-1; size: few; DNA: TGCGCCAGTACGAGGGACAGTGAAGCTTTCTTT; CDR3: CASTRDSEAFF
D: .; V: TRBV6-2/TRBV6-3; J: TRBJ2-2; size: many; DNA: TGTGCCAGCAGTTTCACGAACACCGGGGAGCTGTTTTTT; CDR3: CASSFTNTGELFF
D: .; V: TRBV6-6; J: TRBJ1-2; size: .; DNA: TGTGCCAGCAGTTACACACCCGACTATGGCTACACCTTC; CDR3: CASSYTPDYGYTF
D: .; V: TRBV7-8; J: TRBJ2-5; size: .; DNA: TGTGCCAGCAGCTTAGCGGCAGGGGTACAAGAGACCCAGTACTTC; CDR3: CASSLAAGVQETQYF
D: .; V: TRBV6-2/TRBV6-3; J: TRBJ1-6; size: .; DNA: TGTGCCAGCAGTCCCGGGAGTTCACCCCTCCCCTTT; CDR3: CASSPGSSPLPF
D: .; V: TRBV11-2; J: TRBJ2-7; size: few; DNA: TGTGCCAGCAGCTTAATCGAGGGGGGGTCCTACGAGCAGTACTTC; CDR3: CASSLIEGGSYEQYF
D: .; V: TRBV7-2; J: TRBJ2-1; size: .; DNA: TGTGCCAGCAGCTTAGCGGCCCAGCGGTCTCCTTACAATGAGCAGTTCTTC; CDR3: CASSLAAQRSPYNEQFF
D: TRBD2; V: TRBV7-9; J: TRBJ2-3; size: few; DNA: TGTGCCAGCAGCCCCCAGACGGGGGGTGTCACGCAGTATTTT; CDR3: CASSPQTGGVTQYF
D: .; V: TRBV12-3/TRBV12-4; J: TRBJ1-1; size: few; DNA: TGTGCCAGCAGTTTCCTGGCCGGGATTGAAGGAGCTTTCTTT; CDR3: CASSFLAGIEGAFF
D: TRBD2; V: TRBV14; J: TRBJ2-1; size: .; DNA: TGTGCCAGCAGCCAGCGGGAGAGGGTTGAGCAGTTCTTC; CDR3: CASSQRERVEQFF